These 14 T cell receptor beta chains share one sample of origin, sequenced in a study of blood T cell repertoires in COVID-19. Clones were sequenced by immunoSEQ multiplex PCR, and TCRdb holds only the in-frame ones, with some missing. The sample lists tens of thousands of clones, 60% to 85% occurring once. The sequencing input was peripheral blood. The receptor set was obtained from a man aged 30-40 years with COVID-19, enrolled during active disease.

The chain employs TRBV4-3 and TRBJ1-5, with a possible D match to TRBD1 (5 bases). This CDR3 has 15 amino acids. The V end lost 0 bases, the J end lost 6 bases, and 12 bases lay between the germline ends. The V gene's germline CDR1 is LGHNA and CDR2 YSLEER. CDR3 bases: TGCGCCAGCAGCCAAGATTGCAGGGTTTTTCAGCCCCAGCATTTT. It specifies CASSQDCRVFQPQHF.

The chain is built from TRBV12-3 or TRBV12-4 and TRBJ1-5; no clear D gene. The germline V and J ends were trimmed by 2 bases and 4 bases, with 6 bases remaining between them. The CDR3 spans 13 residues. The CDR3 sequence is CASSLWPNQPQHF. The DNA for the CDR3 is TGTGCCAGCAGTTTATGGCCGAATCAGCCCCAGCATTTT.

The rearrangement joins TRBV12-3 or TRBV12-4 to TRBJ2-3, with D perhaps TRBD2 (5 bases). This CDR3 comprises 13 residues. V was cut by 3 bases and J by 6 bases, with 10 bases left in between. DNA for the CDR3: TGTGCCAGCAGTTTGACGGGGTCGGATACGCAGTATTTT. Translated, it gives CASSLTGSDTQYF.

A few counts support this clone. This rearrangement joins TRBV6-6 to TRBJ2-7; possibly TRBD2 for D (5 bases). Germline-derived CDR1 and CDR2 are MNHNY and SVGAGI (reference sequence). The CDR3 consists of 15 residues. V was pared by 5 bases and J by 4 bases, with 18 bases between. CDR3 residues: CASSRGTEGRYEQYF. The CDR3 nucleotides are TGTGCCAGCAGTCGGGGAACTGAGGGTCGATACGAGCAGTACTTC.

In this sample, this clone turned up a few times. The rearrangement joins TRBV19 to TRBJ2-3; 11 nucleotides align to TRBD1. With 6 bases clipped from V and 8 bases from J, the junction kept 7 bases outside the gene matches. Germline loops: CDR1 LNHDA, CDR2 SQIVND (reference sequence). The CDR3 loop spans 14 amino acids. CDR3 residues: CASSGTGGVGTQYF. CDR3 in DNA: TGTGCCAGTAGCGGGACAGGGGGGGTCGGTACGCAGTATTTT.

The CDR3 here is CASSGERGLSNQPQHF. The CDR3, as DNA: TGTGCCAGCAGTGGGGAAAGGGGACTTAGCAATCAGCCCCAGCATTTT. The chain employs TRBV6-6 and TRBJ1-5; maybe TRBD1 (5 bases). Germline CDR1 is MNHNY and CDR2 is SVGAGI (reference sequence). The CDR3 spans 16 residues. The germline V and J ends were trimmed by 5 bases and 0 bases, with 14 bases remaining between them.

The CDR3 here is CASSPPGGQINPYEQYF. For the CDR3, the DNA is TGTGCCAGCTCACCACCGGGGGGGCAGATAAACCCGTACGAGCAGTACTTC. The V call is TRBV18, the J call TRBJ2-7; tentative D call: TRBD2 (7 bases). The germline gives CDR1 KGHSH, CDR2 LQKENI. Deletions cut 0 bases from V and 4 bases from J, with 19 bases between. This CDR3 comprises 17 residues.

V and J are TRBV6-6 and TRBJ2-7; 15 nucleotides agree with TRBD2. Looked up from germline, CDR1 is MNHNY and CDR2 is SVGAGI (reference sequence). The length of the CDR3 is 15 residues. V trimming: 6 bases; J trimming: 6 bases; junction bases outside the gene matches: 6. The CDR3 sequence is CASSNTGLAGGEQYF. The CDR3 nucleotides are TGTGCCAGCAGCAACACGGGACTAGCGGGAGGCGAGCAGTACTTC.

V is TRBV6-5 and J is TRBJ2-3; D may be TRBD2 (5 bases). Trimming removed 4 bases from V and 10 bases from J, with 21 bases in between. The CDR3 totals 15 residues. CDR1 MNHEY and CDR2 SVGAGI come from the germline V gene. CDR3 in amino acids: CASSSGNRRLGAQYF. CDR3 in DNA: TGTGCCAGCAGTTCCGGGAACCGGCGACTTGGGGCGCAGTATTTT.

V usage is TRBV6-2 or TRBV6-3 and J usage is TRBJ2-5; 7 nucleotides line up with TRBD2. CDR3 length: 13 residues. The V gene's germline CDR1 is MNHEY and CDR2 SVGEGT. The V and J ends lost 6 bases and 5 bases, in that order; junction bases with no gene match: 6. Here the CDR3 DNA reads TGTGCCAGCAGCCGGGCAGCGGGGGAGACCCAGTACTTC. Translation: CASSRAAGETQYF.

This sequence joins TRBV27 and TRBJ2-1; 7 bases are shared with TRBD2. This CDR3 is built from 15 residues. The germline gives CDR1 MNHEY, CDR2 SMNVEV (reference sequence). V lost 7 bases and J lost 8; bases outside the gene matches: 14. The CDR3 spells CASKRASGPIDEQFF. The CDR3 bases are TGTGCCAGCAAGCGGGCTAGCGGACCCATTGATGAGCAGTTCTTC.

The V call is TRBV11-2, the J call TRBJ2-2; 8 nucleotides align to TRBD1. Germline V gene lookup returns CDR1 SGHAT and CDR2 FQNNGV. This CDR3 region has 16 residues. With V trimmed by 3 bases and J by 2 bases, 5 bases remained unmatched. The CDR3: CASSLAGQGNTGELFF. CDR3 bases: TGTGCCAGCAGCTTGGCCGGACAGGGAAACACCGGGGAGCTGTTTTTT.

The V call is TRBV4-2, the J call TRBJ2-3, with D maybe TRBD2 (5 bases). The CDR3 is made up of 14 amino acids. Germline CDR1 LGHNA, CDR2 YNFKEQ. Trimming shortened V by 3 bases and J by 7 bases, and 14 bases separated the two germline ends. The chain's CDR3 is CASSQSRTVNTQYF. The CDR3, as DNA: TGTGCCAGCAGCCAGAGCCGGACTGTAAATACGCAGTATTTT.

This chain joins TRBV7-9 and TRBJ2-3, with 11 bases lining up with TRBD2. The V gene's germline CDR1 is SEHNR and CDR2 FQNEAQ (reference sequence). V shed 6 bases and J 6 bases; nucleotides not matched to a gene: 5. The length of the CDR3 is 14 residues. The CDR3 DNA sequence: TGTGCCAGCAGAACTAGCGGGAGCTCCGATACGCAGTATTTT. It codes for CASRTSGSSDTQYF. The full variable domain, with the rest looked up from reference TRBV7-9 and TRBJ2-3, is DTGVSQNPRHKITKRGQNVTFRCDPISEHNRLYWYRQTLGQGPEFLTYFQNEAQLEKSRLLSDRFSAERPKGSFSTLEIQRTEQGDSAMYLCASRTSGSSDTQYFGPGTRLTVL.